One and the same sample provided the 12 T cell receptor beta chains below, sequenced in a study of T-cell reconstitution after alpha-beta-depleted transplantation in children. A TCRbeta library incorporating unique molecular identifiers was prepared. TCRdb re-called the PCR reads with MiXCR, one entry per CDR3 protein. The table has some 220,000 distinct CDR3 sequences, 8% to 9.5% seen once; the top ten hold roughly 6.2%. This sample comprised PBMCs from the stem cell graft donor, obtained from the stem cell graft. The source is a human donor who donated a stem cell graft to a child with acute lymphoblastic leukemia.

The CDR3 nucleotides read TGCAGTGCACGGGACCAACTAGCGGGGGAATCCTCCCGGTCGGATACGCAGTATTTT. It is translated as CSARDQLAGESSRSDTQYF. The V gene is TRBV20-1, the J gene TRBJ2-3; 11 bases are a match to TRBD2. Germline trimming cut 6 bases from V and 6 bases from J; bases unmatched to any gene: 23. CDR1 is DFQATT and CDR2 is SNEGSKA in the germline V gene (reference sequence). The CDR3 totals 19 residues.

This clonotype has just a few counts. This rearrangement joins TRBV4-3 to TRBJ1-4; perhaps TRBD1 as D (6 bases). CDR3 length: 17 amino acids. V lost 4 bases and J lost 0, with 15 bases in between. CDR1 is LGHNA and CDR2 is YSLEER in the germline V gene. The CDR3 protein is CASSPRGTVATNEKLFF. The CDR3 DNA is TGCGCCAGCAGCCCGAGGGGGACTGTTGCAACTAATGAAAAACTGTTTTTT.

This clonotype was seen a handful of times. The V call is TRBV6-5, the J call TRBJ2-7; 10 bases map to TRBD1. The CDR3 has 16 amino acids. CDR1 is MNHEY and CDR2 is SVGAGI in the germline V gene. J gave up 5 bases and V 2 bases, and 9 bases lay outside the gene matches. The CDR3 DNA reads TGTGCCAGCAGTTACAGCCCGGGACAGGGGATCCACGAGCAGTACTTC. The encoded protein is CASSYSPGQGIHEQYF.

This sequence joins TRBV6-1 and TRBJ2-7; the match to TRBD1 covers 9 bases. V gave up 2 bases and J gave up 7 bases; unmatched junction bases: 6. Germline lookup yields CDR1 MNHNS and CDR2 SASEGT. The CDR3 is 14 amino acids. CDR3 sequence: CASSEPGQGREQYF. The CDR3 bases are TGTGCCAGCAGTGAACCGGGACAGGGAAGGGAGCAGTACTTC.

This clonotype was counted ten times or more. The rearrangement joins TRBV20-1 to TRBJ2-5; D might be TRBD1 or TRBD2, each matching 5 bases. Germline lookup yields CDR1 DFQATT and CDR2 SNEGSKA (reference sequence). The germline V and J ends were trimmed by 1 base and 5 bases, with 17 bases remaining between them. The CDR3 has 15 residues. The CDR3 sequence is CSARGTGTPIETQYF. Here the CDR3 DNA reads TGCAGTGCTAGAGGGACCGGGACCCCCATTGAGACCCAGTACTTC.

This clonotype was counted only a few times. This rearrangement joins TRBV20-1 to TRBJ2-6; possibly TRBD2 for D (6 bases). V was shortened by 5 bases and J by 4 bases, with 18 bases between the two germline ends. Germline V gene sequence: CDR1 DFQATT, CDR2 SNEGSKA (reference sequence). This CDR3 spans 16 amino acids. The CDR3 DNA reads as TGCAGTGCTTCCCGGTGGGGGGAAACAGGGGCCAACGTCCTGACTTTC. Translating it yields CSASRWGETGANVLTF.

CDR3 coding DNA: TGTGCCATCAGTGATCTACCGAAGACAGGGGGGTCAGACACTGAAGCTTTCTTT. Its translation is CAISDLPKTGGSDTEAFF. The chain carries TRBV10-3 and TRBJ1-1, with 9 nucleotides matching TRBD1. The V and J ends lost 3 bases and 3 bases, in that order; junction bases with no gene match: 14. CDR3 length equals 18 residues. CDR1 is ENHRY and CDR2 is SYGVKD in the germline V gene.

The table lists this clonotype with many counts. This rearrangement joins TRBV6-5 to TRBJ1-4; TRBD1 might be the D (5 bases). The CDR3 length is 15 residues. Germline values: CDR1 MNHEY, CDR2 SVGAGI. With 2 bases removed from V and 12 bases from J, the gap between germline ends came to 19 bases. CDR3 nucleotide sequence: TGTGCCAGCAGTTACCGGGACGGGAAACATGGGGAACTGTTTTTT. Protein: CASSYRDGKHGELFF.

This CDR3 is CAWSPTSNEQFF. The DNA of the CDR3 is TGTGCCTGGAGTCCTACTAGCAATGAGCAGTTCTTC. The chain is built from TRBV30 and TRBJ2-1; possible D gene TRBD2, 5 bases. From germline, CDR1 is GTSNPN and CDR2 SVGIG (reference sequence). Trimming removed 2 bases from V and 6 bases from J, with 8 bases in between. This CDR3 is 12 amino acids long.

This clonotype was seen a handful of times. V and J are TRBV11-2 and TRBJ2-7, with 10 positions matching TRBD2. V lost 1 base, J lost 4 bases, and 4 bases stayed unmatched. CDR1 is SGHAT and CDR2 is FQNNGV in the germline V gene. The CDR3 runs to 15 residues. CDR3 nucleotide sequence: TGTGCCAGCAGCTTAGGTAGCGGGGGGCGGTACGAGCAGTACTTC. Encoded protein: CASSLGSGGRYEQYF.

This clonotype was counted a few times. The chain combines TRBV18 with TRBJ1-3; possible D gene TRBD1, 6 bases. CDR1 and CDR2 (germline): KGHSH, LQKENI. The CDR3 totals 16 residues. Trimming shortened V by 5 bases and J by 0 bases, and 14 bases separated the two germline ends. The CDR3 DNA is TGTGCCAGCTCAGACGGACAGCCAGCCTCTGGAAACACCATATATTTT. The encoded protein is CASSDGQPASGNTIYF.

The table lists this clonotype with a few counts. This chain joins TRBV7-9 and TRBJ1-1; D is undetermined. CDR1 and CDR2 from the germline V gene are SEHNR and FQNEAQ (reference sequence). V shed 1 base and J shed 5 bases, with 14 bases lying between them. The CDR3 has 15 residues. The CDR3 loop is CASSLDIRDRTEAFF. CDR3 nucleotides: TGTGCCAGCAGCTTAGATATTAGGGATCGGACTGAAGCTTTCTTT.